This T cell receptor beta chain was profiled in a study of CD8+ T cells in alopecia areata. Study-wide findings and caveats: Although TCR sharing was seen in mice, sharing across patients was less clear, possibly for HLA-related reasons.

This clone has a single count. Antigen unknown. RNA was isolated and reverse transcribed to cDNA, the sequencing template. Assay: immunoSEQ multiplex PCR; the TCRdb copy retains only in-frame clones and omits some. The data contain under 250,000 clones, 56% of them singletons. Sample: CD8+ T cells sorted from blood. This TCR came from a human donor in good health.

CDR3 loop: CASSSGQKLYQETQYF. CDR3 bases: TGTGCCAGCAGCTCAGGACAGAAACTTTACCAAGAGACCCAGTACTTC. The rearrangement links TRBV13 to TRBJ2-5; D is perhaps TRBD1 (6 bases). Trimming took off 4 bases at V and 0 bases at J, with 15 bases between the two ends. Germline values: CDR1 PRHDT, CDR2 FYEKMQ (reference sequence). The CDR3 has 16 residues. Full variable domain (outside the CDR3, taken from reference TRBV13 and TRBJ2-5): AAGVIQSPRHLIKEKRETATLKCYPIPRHDTVYWYQQGPGQDPQFLISFYEKMQSDKGSIPDRFSAQQFSDYHSELNMSSLELGDSALYFCASSSGQKLYQETQYFGPGTRLLVL.